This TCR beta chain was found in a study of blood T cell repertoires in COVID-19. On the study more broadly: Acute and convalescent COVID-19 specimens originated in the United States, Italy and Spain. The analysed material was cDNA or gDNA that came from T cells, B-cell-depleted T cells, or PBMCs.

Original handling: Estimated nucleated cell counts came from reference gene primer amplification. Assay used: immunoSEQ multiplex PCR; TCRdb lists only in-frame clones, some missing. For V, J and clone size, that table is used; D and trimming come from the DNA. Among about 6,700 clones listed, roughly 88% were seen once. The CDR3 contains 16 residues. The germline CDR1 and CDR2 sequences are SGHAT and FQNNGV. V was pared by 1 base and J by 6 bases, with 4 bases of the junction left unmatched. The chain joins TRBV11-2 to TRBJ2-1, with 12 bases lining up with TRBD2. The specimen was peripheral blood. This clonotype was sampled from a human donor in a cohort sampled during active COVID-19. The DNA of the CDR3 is TGTGCCAGCAGCTTAGGAAGACTAGCGGGAGTCAATGAGCAGTTCTTC. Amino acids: CASSLGRLAGVNEQFF.